One sample yielded the 16 T cell receptor beta chains listed below, sequenced in a study of beta chain features in type 1 diabetes. Overall study results and limits: A moderate, significant TCRB CDR3 shortening appeared in type 1 diabetes across four CD4+ subsets.

The investigators reverse transcribed all of the isolated RNA, so they sequenced expressed TCRB transcripts. Produced via immunoSEQ multiplex PCR; TCRdb's table is partial and in-frame only. The table lists about 650,000 clones, around 12% of them singletons. Their specific antigens are unknown. Sequences were obtained from naive CD4+ T cells from blood. These receptors were taken from a man under 40 with type 1 diabetes.

There are a few counts of this clone. This sample also contains other DNA sequences that code for the same CDR3. The V and J genes are TRBV9 and TRBJ2-2; 7 bases agree with TRBD1. CDR3 size: 16 residues. CDR1 is SGDLS and CDR2 is YYNGEE in the germline V gene. The V segment lost 0 bases and the J segment 0 bases; nucleotides outside the gene matches: 2. CDR3: CASSVGQGANTGELFF. CDR3 sequence (DNA): TGTGCCAGCAGCGTAGGACAGGGCGCGAACACCGGGGAGCTGTTTTTT.

This clone was seen a handful of times. V is TRBV4-3 and J is TRBJ1-4; D unclear. The CDR3 runs 14 residues. Trimming left V 1 base short and J 0 bases short, with 3 bases between. Germline CDR1 LGHNA, CDR2 YSLEER. CDR3 loop: CASSQAPTNEKLFF. CDR3 nucleotides: TGCGCCAGCAGCCAAGCCCCAACTAATGAAAAACTGTTTTTT.

This clone was observed a handful of times. CDR3: CASSLASRRYTEAFF. Written as DNA, the CDR3 is TGCGCCAGCAGCTTGGCCTCCAGGAGGTACACTGAAGCTTTCTTT. The gene calls are TRBV5-1 and TRBJ1-1; the D is unclear. V was cut by 0 bases and J by 3 bases, with 12 bases left in between. There are 15 residues in the CDR3. Germline V CDR1 and CDR2: SGHRS, YFSETQ.

V is TRBV25-1 and J is TRBJ2-3; 7 nucleotides match TRBD2. This CDR3 is 17 amino acids long. Germline-derived CDR1 and CDR2 are MGHDK and SYGVNS. The V gene end was trimmed by 3 bases and the J gene end by 3 bases; junction bases not matched to a gene: 12. The CDR3 DNA is TGTGCCAGCAGTGACAAAGCAGCGGGGTTGGGGACAGATACGCAGTATTTT. It encodes CASSDKAAGLGTDTQYF.

This clone was picked up a small number of times. The chain links TRBV5-4 to TRBJ1-4, with a tentative D call TRBD1 (5 bases). From germline, CDR1 is SGHNT and CDR2 YYREEE (reference sequence). The V end lost 0 bases, the J end lost 15 bases, and 18 bases lay between the germline ends. This CDR3 has 14 residues. CDR3 coding DNA: TGTGCCAGCAGCTTGGCGGGGACCGAGGAAATGGTGTTTTTT. Protein sequence: CASSLAGTEEMVFF.

This chain connects TRBV5-4 to TRBJ2-2; TRBD2 agrees at 9 bases. This CDR3 region has 16 residues. Germline trimming cut 3 bases from V and 3 bases from J; bases unmatched to any gene: 6. CDR1 and CDR2 from the germline V gene are SGHNT and YYREEE (reference sequence). In DNA form, the CDR3 reads TGTGCCAGCAGCTCTAGCGGGGCACCGGACACCGGGGAGCTGTTTTTT. Residues: CASSSSGAPDTGELFF. Full variable domain (rest looked up from reference TRBV5-4 and TRBJ2-2): ETGVTQSPTHLIKTRGQQVTLRCSSQSGHNTVSWYQQALGQGPQFIFQYYREEENGRGNFPPRFSGLQFPNYSSELNVNALELDDSALYLCASSSSGAPDTGELFFGEGSRLTVL.

This clone showed up just a few times. J is TRBJ2-7 and V is TRBV19; D remains ambiguous. CDR1 is LNHDA and CDR2 is SQIVND in the germline V gene (reference sequence). V lost 4 bases, J lost 6 bases, and 7 bases lay in between. The CDR3 is 11 residues long. This CDR3 is CASSTQGEQYF. The CDR3 coding sequence is TGTGCCAGTAGTACGCAAGGCGAGCAGTACTTC.

This clone has more than one count but fewer than ten. V usage is TRBV9 and J usage is TRBJ1-5; no clear D gene. Germline V lookup: CDR1 SGDLS, CDR2 YYNGEE. The CDR3 contains 15 residues. V lost 3 bases, J lost 0 bases, and 10 bases lay in between. The CDR3 sequence is CASSGGDYSNQPQHF. The CDR3 region has the DNA TGTGCCAGCAGCGGGGGAGATTATAGCAATCAGCCCCAGCATTTT.

This clone has just a few counts. The genes are TRBV7-6 and TRBJ2-3; D unclear. The CDR3 is 16 residues long. The germline V and J ends were trimmed by 1 base and 2 bases, with 13 bases remaining between them. Germline CDR1 SGHVS, CDR2 FNYEAQ. CDR3 sequence (DNA): TGTGCCAGCAGCTTAGAGGCTATATTCGACACAGATACGCAGTATTTT. This encodes CASSLEAIFDTDTQYF.

This clone was observed a handful of times. This chain connects TRBV5-5 to TRBJ1-1, with TRBD1 identical over 9 bases. V lost 4 bases to trimming and J lost 3 bases; unmatched junction nucleotides: 4. Germline loops: CDR1 SGHKS, CDR2 YYEKEE (reference sequence). The CDR3 consists of 14 residues. This CDR3 is CASSPGQGYTEAFF. In nucleotides, the CDR3 is TGTGCCAGCAGCCCGGGACAGGGCTACACTGAAGCTTTCTTT.

This clone was observed a handful of times. The same CDR3 is also encoded by other DNA sequences in this sample. The chain uses TRBV4-3 and TRBJ1-2; the match to TRBD1 covers 8 bases. CDR1 and CDR2 (germline): LGHNA, YSLEER. The CDR3 totals 13 residues. V lost 3 bases, J lost 3 bases, and 0 bases stayed unmatched. The CDR3 loop is CASSQDRDYGYTF. DNA of the CDR3: TGCGCCAGCAGCCAGGACAGGGACTATGGCTACACCTTC.

The sample holds a few counts of this clone. This chain connects TRBV7-9 to TRBJ2-3, with D possibly matching TRBD2 (5 bases). V lost 0 bases to trimming and J lost 4 bases, with 8 bases between them. Germline V gives CDR1 SEHNR, CDR2 FQNEAQ (reference sequence). This CDR3 contains 14 residues. The CDR3 nucleotides are TGTGCCAGCAGCTTAGCAGGGAGCGCAGATACGCAGTATTTT. Residues: CASSLAGSADTQYF.

Only a few counts were recorded for this clone. V is TRBV6-1 and J is TRBJ2-7, with 9 bases lining up with TRBD1. This CDR3 contains 16 residues. Trimming at V came to 3 bases and at J to 5 bases, leaving 11 bases not matched to a gene. Germline-derived CDR1 and CDR2 are MNHNS and SASEGT. The CDR3 DNA reads as TGTGCCAGCAGTGATCCGTTGACAGGGGGTCGCAACGAGCAGTACTTC. It is translated as CASSDPLTGGRNEQYF.

As concerns this clone: Other DNA sequences of this sample code for an identical CDR3. This chain uses TRBV29-1 with TRBJ1-5, with 7 bases that match TRBD1. The CDR3 runs to 12 residues. V shed 0 bases and J 8 bases; nucleotides not matched to a gene: 1. The germline gives CDR1 SQVTM, CDR2 ANQGSEA. The CDR3 spells CSVEDQGEPQHF. CDR3 sequence (DNA): TGCAGCGTTGAAGATCAGGGGGAGCCCCAGCATTTT.

This chain links TRBV27 with TRBJ1-1, with D possibly matching TRBD1 (5 bases). The CDR3 runs 18 residues. Germline V lookup: CDR1 MNHEY, CDR2 SMNVEV (reference sequence). The V end was cut by 0 bases, the J end by 3 bases, with 20 bases between. The DNA of the CDR3 is TGTGCCAGCAGTTTATCGTGGGGCAGGCGGTCAGGATACACTGAAGCTTTCTTT. Translation gives CASSLSWGRRSGYTEAFF.

V usage is TRBV29-1 and J usage is TRBJ1-1, with 10 bases fitting TRBD1. The CDR3 is 14 amino acids. Germline values: CDR1 SQVTM, CDR2 ANQGSEA. V lost 7 bases to trimming and J lost 4 bases; unmatched junction nucleotides: 9. The CDR3 DNA is TGCAGCGGGTCGGGGAGGACAGGGGGCACTGAAGCTTTCTTT. Translated: CSGSGRTGGTEAFF.